The 25 T cell receptor beta chains reported below all come from one sample, sequenced in a study of STAT5B mutations in CD4+ large granular lymphocyte leukemia (dated by TCRdb to about 2022). The library was made by the immunoSEQ multiplex PCR assay. This is the immuneACCESS table as TCRdb keeps it, with only in-frame sequences that have V and J called. A part of the clones is gone; compared with another copy, unresolved V genes explain less than half, and the rest is unexplained. The sample table lists 20,000 to 25,000 clones, 74% of them with a count of one. The ten largest account for around 9.6% of the sample. The sequenced sample was CD4+ T cells from blood buffy coats. The receptors shown here come from a human donor in good health.

This rearrangement joins TRBV11-2 to TRBJ2-3, with D unresolved. Trimming removed 6 bases from V and 10 bases from J, with 20 bases in between. There are 14 residues in the CDR3. CDR1 and CDR2 (germline): SGHAT, FQNNGV. The CDR3 sequence: CASSVTKLSEAQYF. CDR3 DNA sequence: TGTGCCAGCAGTGTAACGAAACTTAGTGAGGCGCAGTATTTT.

The sample holds one count of this clone. The chain is built from TRBV11-2 and TRBJ2-2; D is perhaps TRBD2 (6 bases). This CDR3 is built from 15 residues. Trimming pared 1 base from V and 7 bases from J, leaving 13 bases between. Looked up from germline, CDR1 is SGHAT and CDR2 is FQNNGV. CDR3 sequence (DNA): TGTGCCAGCAGCTTAGGCGGCGGGGTAGGCGGGGAGCTGTTTTTT. Protein product: CASSLGGGVGGELFF.

The genes are TRBV5-6 and TRBJ2-6; 9 bases line up with TRBD1. This CDR3 is 18 amino acids long. Germline CDR1 SGHDT, CDR2 YYEEEE. Unmatched junction bases numbered 9, after V lost 4 bases and J lost 1 base. CDR3 protein: CASSVEGQGVSGANVLTF. The CDR3 DNA sequence: TGTGCCAGCAGCGTAGAGGGACAGGGAGTTTCTGGGGCCAACGTCCTGACTTTC.

V and J are TRBV25-1 and TRBJ2-1; 7 bases are a match to TRBD2. Looked up from germline, CDR1 is MGHDK and CDR2 is SYGVNS. V shed 3 bases, J shed 4 bases, and the junction held 6 bases outside the gene matches. This CDR3 region has 15 residues. The CDR3 is CASSEAGRAYNEQFF. DNA for the CDR3: TGTGCCAGCAGTGAGGCGGGGAGGGCTTACAATGAGCAGTTCTTC.

This clone was recorded once. CDR3 region: CASSRYDGGLLKAFF. The CDR3, as DNA: TGTGCCAGTAGTAGATACGACGGGGGTCTCCTGAAAGCTTTCTTT. V gene TRBV19 combines with J gene TRBJ1-1; tentatively, D is TRBD1 (5 bases). V was trimmed by 4 bases and J by 9 bases, leaving 21 bases between them. The V gene's germline CDR1 is LNHDA and CDR2 SQIVND (reference sequence). This CDR3 is 15 amino acids long.

This clone occurred once. The V and J genes are TRBV18 and TRBJ1-5; the match to TRBD1 covers 10 bases. From germline, CDR1 is KGHSH and CDR2 LQKENI. The CDR3 sequence is 16 residues long. V dropped 2 bases and J dropped 3; count of bases not matched to a gene: 4. CDR3 sequence: CASSPGDRGVNQPQHF. CDR3 bases: TGTGCCAGCTCACCAGGGGACAGGGGAGTCAATCAGCCCCAGCATTTT.

The chain recombines TRBV11-2 with TRBJ2-2; 12 bases line up with TRBD1. The CDR3 runs 15 residues. V lost 5 bases and J lost 6; bases outside the gene matches: 4. Germline assignment: CDR1 SGHAT and CDR2 FQNNGV. The chain's CDR3 is CASSAGTGGSGELFF. CDR3 bases: TGTGCCAGCAGCGCCGGGACAGGGGGCTCCGGGGAGCTGTTTTTT. Combining the CDR3 with reference TRBV11-2 and TRBJ2-2 gives the whole variable domain EAGVAQSPRYKIIEKRQSVAFWCNPISGHATLYWYQQILGQGPKLLIQFQNNGVVDDSQLPKDRFSAERLKGVDSTLKIQPAKLEDSAVYLCASSAGTGGSGELFFGEGSRLTVL.

The V gene is TRBV28, the J gene TRBJ2-5, with D maybe TRBD1 (6 bases). The CDR3 covers 15 residues. V was shortened by 1 base and J by 5 bases, with 14 bases between the two germline ends. Germline CDR1 and CDR2: MDHEN and SYDVKM. CDR3 protein: CASSLLGRGRETQYF. DNA for the CDR3: TGTGCCAGCAGTTTATTGGGCAGGGGCCGGGAGACCCAGTACTTC. Full variable domain (remainder filled in from reference TRBV28 and TRBJ2-5): DVKVTQSSRYLVKRTGEKVFLECVQDMDHENMFWYRQDPGLGLRLIYFSYDVKMKEKGDIPEGYSVSREKKERFSLILESASTNQTSMYLCASSLLGRGRETQYFGPGTRLLVL.

V usage is TRBV15 and J usage is TRBJ2-5; D is unclear. CDR1 and CDR2 from the germline V gene are LNHNV and YYDKDF (reference sequence). V was cut by 0 bases and J by 5 bases, with 4 bases left in between. CDR3 length: 12 amino acids. The CDR3 coding sequence is TGTGCCACCAGCAGAGATGTTGAGACCCAGTACTTC. It specifies CATSRDVETQYF.

The J gene is TRBJ2-7, the V gene TRBV7-9, with D possibly being TRBD1 (7 bases). V lost 6 bases, J lost 1 base, and 10 bases lay in between. This CDR3 has 13 residues. Germline V gene sequence: CDR1 SEHNR, CDR2 FQNEAQ (reference sequence). The CDR3 region is CASSPGGSYEQYV. The CDR3 DNA is TGTGCCAGCAGTCCAGGGGGGTCCTACGAGCAGTACGTC.

The chain combines TRBV6-1 with TRBJ1-3; the D is unclear. Between the trimmed V and J ends, which lost 11 bases and 0 bases, there was a span of 11 bases. Looked up from germline, CDR1 is MNHNS and CDR2 is SASEGT. The CDR3 loop spans 13 amino acids. The DNA of the CDR3 is TGTGCCGTAAAGAGGAGCTCTGGAAACACCATATATTTT. It is translated as CAVKRSSGNTIYF.

The chain combines TRBV7-8 with TRBJ1-1; the match to TRBD1 covers 8 bases. The CDR3 has 15 amino acids. V lost 4 bases to trimming and J lost 7 bases; unmatched junction nucleotides: 11. Germline CDR1 reads SGHVS; CDR2 reads FQNEAQ. The chain's CDR3 is CASSSFSQGASEAFF. The CDR3 DNA is TGTGCCAGCAGCTCTTTTAGCCAGGGGGCTAGTGAAGCTTTCTTT.

This clone was seen once. The V and J genes are TRBV29-1 and TRBJ2-5; the D call may be TRBD1 or TRBD2 (6 bases each). The CDR3 is 15 residues long. Trimming took 1 base from V and 5 from J, leaving 17 bases between them. The germline V gene encodes CDR1 SQVTM and CDR2 ANQGSEA. In DNA form, the CDR3 reads TGCAGCGTTGAAGTGGAATGGGGGGCTAGGGAGACCCAGTACTTC. Amino acids: CSVEVEWGARETQYF.

J is TRBJ2-1 and V is TRBV30; the match to TRBD1 covers 10 bases. The V segment lost 2 bases and the J segment 8 bases; nucleotides outside the gene matches: 6. CDR3 length: 14 amino acids. Looked up from germline, CDR1 is GTSNPN and CDR2 is SVGIG (reference sequence). The CDR3 DNA reads as TGTGCCTGGAGTTGGGACAGGGGACGCGATGAGCAGTTCTTC. Translating it yields CAWSWDRGRDEQFF.

This clone was found a few times. The DNA for the CDR3 is TGTGCCAGTAGTATTTGTAATCAGCCCCAGCATTTT. This codes for CASSICNQPQHF. This chain uses TRBV19 with TRBJ1-5; no clear D. The germline V gene encodes CDR1 LNHDA and CDR2 SQIVND (reference sequence). V shed 3 bases and J shed 4 bases, with 4 bases lying between them. The CDR3 extends over 12 amino acids. The variable domain in full, completed from reference TRBV19 and TRBJ1-5, reads DGGITQSPKYLFRKEGQNVTLSCEQNLNHDAMYWYRQDPGQGLRLIYYSQIVNDFQKGDIAEGYSVSREKKESFPLTVTSAQKNPTAFYLCASSICNQPQHFGDGTRLSIL.

This clone was observed a single time. Here the CDR3 reads CASSLAQTYEQYV. CDR3 in DNA: TGTGCCAGCAGCTTAGCGCAGACTTACGAGCAGTACGTC. This sequence joins TRBV5-5 and TRBJ2-7; D not certain. V shed 2 bases and J shed 4 bases, with 10 bases lying between them. The CDR3 is made up of 13 amino acids. Germline V lookup: CDR1 SGHKS, CDR2 YYEKEE (reference sequence).

There are a few counts of this clone. V usage is TRBV7-2 and J usage is TRBJ1-2; TRBD1 is a possible D gene (5 bases). The CDR3 runs 12 residues. V lost 11 bases and J 4 bases, leaving 14 bases between the germline ends. Germline CDR1 and CDR2: SGHTA and FQGNSA. For the CDR3, the DNA is TGTGCCTGGTCGGGGGTCGGCTATGGCTACACCTTC. It translates to CAWSGVGYGYTF.

V and J are TRBV5-4 and TRBJ2-7, with 13 bases that match TRBD2. V was pared by 4 bases and J by 5 bases, with 6 bases of the junction left unmatched. Per germline, CDR1 SGHNT and CDR2 YYREEE (reference sequence). This CDR3 contains 15 residues. The CDR3 region is CASSGGLAGDHEQYF. CDR3 DNA: TGTGCCAGCAGCGGAGGACTAGCGGGAGACCACGAGCAGTACTTC.

The genes are TRBV19 and TRBJ2-7; tentatively, D is TRBD1 (5 bases). Trimming pared 5 bases from V and 2 bases from J, leaving 19 bases between. This CDR3 contains 16 residues. Per the germline V gene, CDR1 is LNHDA and CDR2 is SQIVND (reference sequence). CDR3 DNA sequence: TGTGCCAGTAGTGACAGAACACGGAGTGGGACCTACGAGCAGTACTTC. Amino acids: CASSDRTRSGTYEQYF. Full variable domain (missing parts from reference TRBV19 and TRBJ2-7): DGGITQSPKYLFRKEGQNVTLSCEQNLNHDAMYWYRQDPGQGLRLIYYSQIVNDFQKGDIAEGYSVSREKKESFPLTVTSAQKNPTAFYLCASSDRTRSGTYEQYFGPGTRLTVT.

The CDR3 loop reads CASSTLAGNTGELFF. The CDR3 DNA is TGTGCCAGCTCAACACTAGCGGGGAACACCGGGGAGCTGTTTTTT. The rearrangement uses TRBV18 and TRBJ2-2; 9 nucleotides line up with TRBD2. This CDR3 has 15 residues. The V segment lost 5 bases and the J segment 1 base; nucleotides outside the gene matches: 2. Per the germline V gene, CDR1 is KGHSH and CDR2 is LQKENI. The variable domain in full, with the rest retrieved from reference TRBV18 and TRBJ2-2, is NAGVMQNPRHLVRRRGQEARLRCSPMKGHSHVYWYRQLPEEGLKFMVYLQKENIIDESGMPKERFSAEFPKEGPSILRIQQVVRGDSAAYFCASSTLAGNTGELFFGEGSRLTVL.

The chain couples TRBV19 to TRBJ1-2; D gene unclear. The length of the CDR3 is 15 residues. Germline values: CDR1 LNHDA, CDR2 SQIVND (reference sequence). V lost 3 bases and J 4 bases, leaving 15 bases between the germline ends. DNA of the CDR3: TGTGCCAGTAGTATCGGAGACGGAAACCTCTATGGCTACACCTTC. This sequence encodes CASSIGDGNLYGYTF.

The chain combines TRBV29-1 with TRBJ2-2; 10 bases are a match to TRBD1. J lost 2 bases, V lost 6 bases, and 12 bases had no gene match. CDR1 SQVTM and CDR2 ANQGSEA come from the germline V gene. The CDR3 spans 17 residues. The CDR3 bases are TGCAGCGTCCCAATGACCGGGACAGGGGCCAACACCGGGGAGCTGTTTTTT. It is translated as CSVPMTGTGANTGELFF.

V usage is TRBV2 and J usage is TRBJ2-2, with 13 bases aligning to TRBD2. Germline CDR1 SNHLY, CDR2 FYNNEI. CDR3 size: 16 residues. With V trimmed by 7 bases and J by 6 bases, 8 bases remained unmatched. The CDR3 here is CASKLLAGGPAGELFF. The CDR3 DNA reads TGTGCCAGCAAGTTACTAGCGGGGGGGCCGGCCGGGGAGCTGTTTTTT.

The V gene is TRBV7-9, the J gene TRBJ1-1; D is undetermined. Per the germline V gene, CDR1 is SEHNR and CDR2 is FQNEAQ (reference sequence). V was trimmed by 8 bases and J by 7 bases, leaving 14 bases between them. CDR3 length equals 12 residues. The CDR3: CASSPSDLEAFF. The CDR3 coding sequence is TGTGCCAGCTCACCCTCGGACCTTGAAGCTTTCTTT.

The DNA for the CDR3 is TGCGCCAGCAGCCAAGACCGGGGGACAGGGGATGCTTTCTTT. This codes for CASSQDRGTGDAFF. The chain employs TRBV4-3 and TRBJ1-1; 10 nucleotides align to TRBD1. The CDR3 loop spans 14 amino acids. Per the germline V gene, CDR1 is LGHNA and CDR2 is YSLEER. Trimming took 0 bases from V and 11 from J; bases not matched to a gene: 6.